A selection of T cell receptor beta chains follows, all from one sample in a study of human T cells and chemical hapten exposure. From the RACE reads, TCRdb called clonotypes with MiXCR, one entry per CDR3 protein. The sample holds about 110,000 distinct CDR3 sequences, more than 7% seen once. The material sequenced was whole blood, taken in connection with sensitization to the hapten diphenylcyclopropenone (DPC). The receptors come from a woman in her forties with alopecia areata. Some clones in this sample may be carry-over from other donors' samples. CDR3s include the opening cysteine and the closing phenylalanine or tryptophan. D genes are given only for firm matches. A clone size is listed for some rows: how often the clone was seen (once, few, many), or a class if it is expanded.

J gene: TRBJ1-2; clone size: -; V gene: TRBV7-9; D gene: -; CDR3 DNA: TGTGCCAGCAGCCCACGGGTACAGGCTCACTATGGCTACACCTTC; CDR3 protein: CASSPRVQAHYGYTF
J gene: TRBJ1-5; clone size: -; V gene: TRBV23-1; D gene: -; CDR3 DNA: TGCGCCAGCAGTCAATTCTATCTTTGCAGGGGTGGAAGTCAGCCCCAGCATTTT; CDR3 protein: CASSQFYLCRGGSQPQHF
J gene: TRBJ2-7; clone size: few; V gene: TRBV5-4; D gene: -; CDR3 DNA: TGTGCCAGCAGCTTGGCCGGGGGTCGTCTCGGCGAGCAGTACTTC; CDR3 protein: CASSLAGGRLGEQYF
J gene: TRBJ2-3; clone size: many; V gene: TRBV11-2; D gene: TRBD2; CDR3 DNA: TGTGCCAGCAGCTCCTTAGCGGGGGGAATTGCAGATACGCAGTATTTT; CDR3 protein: CASSSLAGGIADTQYF
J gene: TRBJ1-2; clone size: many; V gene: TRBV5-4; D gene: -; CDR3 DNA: TGTGCCAGCAGCTGGGGGGATAACTATGGCTACACCTTC; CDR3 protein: CASSWGDNYGYTF
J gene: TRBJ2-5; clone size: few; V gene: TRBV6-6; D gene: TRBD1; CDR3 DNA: TGTGCTTGCAGACAGGGGGATGAGACCCAGTACTTC; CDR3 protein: CACRQGDETQYF
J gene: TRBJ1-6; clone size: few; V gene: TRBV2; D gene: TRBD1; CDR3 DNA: TGTGCCAGCGGCAGGGGGGCCTATAATTCACCCCTCCACTTT; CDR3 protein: CASGRGAYNSPLHF
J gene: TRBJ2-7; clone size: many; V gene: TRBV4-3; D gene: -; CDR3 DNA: TGCGCCAGCAGCCAGGGGGCCTCCTACGAGCAGTACTTC; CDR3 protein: CASSQGASYEQYF
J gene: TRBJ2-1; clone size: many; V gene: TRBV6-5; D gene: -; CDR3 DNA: TGTGCCAGCATGACGGGGCTAGGGAATGAGCAGTTCTTC; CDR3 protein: CASMTGLGNEQFF
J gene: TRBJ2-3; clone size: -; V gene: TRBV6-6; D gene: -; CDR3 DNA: TGTGCCTGCAGTTACTCGATTGGAAGGGGGACAGATACGCAGTATTTT; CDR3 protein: CACSYSIGRGTDTQYF
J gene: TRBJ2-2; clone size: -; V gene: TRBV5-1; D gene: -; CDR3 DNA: TGCGCCAGCAGCTTGGAGGGGACCCCTACCGGGGAGCTGTTTTTT; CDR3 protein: CASSLEGTPTGELFF
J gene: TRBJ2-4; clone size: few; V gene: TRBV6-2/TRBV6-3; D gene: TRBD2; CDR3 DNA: TGTGCCAGCAGGCAGACTAGCGGCCGCGGGAACATTCAGTACTTC; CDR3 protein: CASRQTSGRGNIQYF
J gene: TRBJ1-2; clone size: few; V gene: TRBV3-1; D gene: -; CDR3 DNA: TGTGCCAGCAGCCAAGATCTTTCGGAGATTAACTATGGCTACACCTTC; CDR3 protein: CASSQDLSEINYGYTF
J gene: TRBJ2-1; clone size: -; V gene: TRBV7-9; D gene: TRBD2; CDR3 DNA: TGTGCCAGCAGCAGTAGCGGGAGAAATTACAATGAGCAGTTCTTC; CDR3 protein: CASSSSGRNYNEQFF
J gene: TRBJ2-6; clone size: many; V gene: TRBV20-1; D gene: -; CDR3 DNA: TGCAGTGCTAGAGATCGTTTGGTGGGCTCTGGGGCCAACGTCCTGACTTTC; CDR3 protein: CSARDRLVGSGANVLTF
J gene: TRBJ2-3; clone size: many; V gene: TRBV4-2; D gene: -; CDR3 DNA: TGTGCCAGCAGCCCCGAACGGGGGGCAACAGATACGCAGTATTTT; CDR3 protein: CASSPERGATDTQYF
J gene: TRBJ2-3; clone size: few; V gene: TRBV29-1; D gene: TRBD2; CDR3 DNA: TGCAGCGTTGCGGGGACTAGCGGGGGTTCTAGCACAGATACGCAGTATTTT; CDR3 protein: CSVAGTSGGSSTDTQYF
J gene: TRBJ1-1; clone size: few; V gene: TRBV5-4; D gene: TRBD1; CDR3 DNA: TGTGCCAGCAGCTCTCCCGGCACAGGGGGGGCTTTCTTT; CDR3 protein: CASSSPGTGGAFF
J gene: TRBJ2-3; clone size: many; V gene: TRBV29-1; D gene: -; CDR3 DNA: TGCAGCGTTGGGGTTGGGCCAGATACGCAGTATTTT; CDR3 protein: CSVGVGPDTQYF
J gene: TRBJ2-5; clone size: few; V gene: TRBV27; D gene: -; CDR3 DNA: TGTGCCAGCCGGGACGCGGATGGACAGTTCACCCAAGAGACCCAGTACTTC; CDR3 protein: CASRDADGQFTQETQYF
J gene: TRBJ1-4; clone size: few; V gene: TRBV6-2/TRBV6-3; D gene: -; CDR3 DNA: TGTGCCAGCAGTTACTCCGAGGGTCGAACTGAAAAACTGTTTTTT; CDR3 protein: CASSYSEGRTEKLFF
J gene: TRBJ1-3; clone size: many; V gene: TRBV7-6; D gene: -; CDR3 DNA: TGTGCCAGCAGCTTAGAGGCAGGGGCTGGAAACACCATATATTTT; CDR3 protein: CASSLEAGAGNTIYF
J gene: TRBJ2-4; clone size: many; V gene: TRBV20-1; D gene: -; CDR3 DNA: TGCAGTGCTGAAAAAAACATTCAGTACTTC; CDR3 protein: CSAEKNIQYF
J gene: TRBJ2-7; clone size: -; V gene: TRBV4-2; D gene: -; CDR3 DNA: TGTGCCAGCAGCCAAGAAGTCCCCGACAAACAGGAGGAGCAGTACTTC; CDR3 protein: CASSQEVPDKQEEQYF
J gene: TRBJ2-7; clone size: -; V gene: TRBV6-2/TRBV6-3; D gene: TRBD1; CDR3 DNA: TGTGCCAGCAGCTACTACGGGCGACTCCGGGACAGGGGGTACGAGCAGTACTTC; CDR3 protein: CASSYYGRLRDRGYEQYF
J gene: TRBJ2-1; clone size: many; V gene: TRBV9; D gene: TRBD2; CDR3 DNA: TGTGCCAGCAGCGGGGGGACTAGCGACGCAAGCTCCTACAATGAGCAGTTCTTC; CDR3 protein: CASSGGTSDASSYNEQFF
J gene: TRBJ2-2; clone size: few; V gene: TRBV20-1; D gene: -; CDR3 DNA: TGCAGTGCTAGAGTGACTAGGGAAACCGGGGAGCTGTTTTTT; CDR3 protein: CSARVTRETGELFF
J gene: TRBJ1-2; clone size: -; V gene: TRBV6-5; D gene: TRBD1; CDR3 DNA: TGTGCCAGCAGTTCTAACAGGGGACGTAGTGGCTACACCTTC; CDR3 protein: CASSSNRGRSGYTF
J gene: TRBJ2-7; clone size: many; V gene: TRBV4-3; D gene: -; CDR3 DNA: TGCGCCAGCAGCCAAGGCCCAGACAGGGGAGGGACGCCCTCCTACGAGCAGTACTTC; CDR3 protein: CASSQGPDRGGTPSYEQYF
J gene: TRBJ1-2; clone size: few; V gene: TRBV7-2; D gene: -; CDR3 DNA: TGTGCCAGCAGCCCTTGGGGTTCTGGCTATGGCTACACCTTC; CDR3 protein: CASSPWGSGYGYTF
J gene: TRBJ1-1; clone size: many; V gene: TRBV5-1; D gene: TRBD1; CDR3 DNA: TGCGCCAGCAGCTGGGACAGCCCAGTAGGCACTGAAGCTTTCTTT; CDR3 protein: CASSWDSPVGTEAFF
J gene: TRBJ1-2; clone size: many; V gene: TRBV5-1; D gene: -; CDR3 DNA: TGCGCCAGCAGCGCTTCCGGGGACTATGGCTACACCTTC; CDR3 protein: CASSASGDYGYTF
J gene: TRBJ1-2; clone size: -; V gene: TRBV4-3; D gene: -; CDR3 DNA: TGCGCCAGCAGCCAAGCGGGACAAGAGTTGAGAGGCGGCTACACCTTC; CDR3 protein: CASSQAGQELRGGYTF
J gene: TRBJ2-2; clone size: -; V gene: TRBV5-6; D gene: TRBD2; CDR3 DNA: TGTGCCAGCAGCTCCTGGACTAGCCGGAACACCGGGGAGCTGTTTTTT; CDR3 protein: CASSSWTSRNTGELFF
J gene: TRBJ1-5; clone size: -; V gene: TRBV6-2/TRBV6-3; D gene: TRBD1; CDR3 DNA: TGTGCCAGCAGTTACCGGACAGGGGGCAGTCAGCCCCAGCATTTT; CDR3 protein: CASSYRTGGSQPQHF
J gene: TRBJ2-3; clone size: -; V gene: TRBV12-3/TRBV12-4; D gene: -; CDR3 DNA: TGTGTCAGCAGCCAAACTAGGGATACGCAGTATTTT; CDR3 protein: CVSSQTRDTQYF
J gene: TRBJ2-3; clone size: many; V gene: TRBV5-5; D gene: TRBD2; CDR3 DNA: TGTGCCAGCAGCTTGTTAGCGGGAGGACTCACAGATACGCAGTATTTT; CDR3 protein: CASSLLAGGLTDTQYF
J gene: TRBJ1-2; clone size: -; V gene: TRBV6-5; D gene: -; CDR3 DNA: TGTGCCAGCAGGGGCCCCAGTCGGGGCTACACCTTC; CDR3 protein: CASRGPSRGYTF
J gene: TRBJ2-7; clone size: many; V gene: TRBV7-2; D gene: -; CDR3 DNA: TGTGCCAGCAGCTTGTTCCCTGCTTTTCGGGACGGCTCCTACGAGCAGTACTTC; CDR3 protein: CASSLFPAFRDGSYEQYF
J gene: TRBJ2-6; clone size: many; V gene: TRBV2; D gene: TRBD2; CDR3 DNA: TGTGCCAGCAGCACACCCCTAGCGGGGGGACCTGGGGCCAACGTCCTGACTTTC; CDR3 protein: CASSTPLAGGPGANVLTF
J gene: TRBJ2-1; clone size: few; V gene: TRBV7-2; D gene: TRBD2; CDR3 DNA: TGTGCCAGCAGCGCCTCACTAGCGGGGGGCCTCGGGAATGAGCAGTTCTTC; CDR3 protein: CASSASLAGGLGNEQFF
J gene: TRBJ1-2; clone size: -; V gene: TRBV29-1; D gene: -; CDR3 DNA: TGCAGCGTTCAAGACTATGGCTACACCTTC; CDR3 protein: CSVQDYGYTF
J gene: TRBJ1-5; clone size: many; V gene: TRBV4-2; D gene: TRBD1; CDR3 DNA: TGTGCCAGCAGCTATGGACAGGGAGAACAGCCCCAGCATTTT; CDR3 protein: CASSYGQGEQPQHF
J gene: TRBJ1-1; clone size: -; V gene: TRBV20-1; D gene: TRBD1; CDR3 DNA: TGCAGTGCTGGAACCGGGACAGTGAACACTGAAGCTTTCTTT; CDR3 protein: CSAGTGTVNTEAFF
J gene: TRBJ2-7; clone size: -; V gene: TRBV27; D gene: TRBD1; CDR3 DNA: TGTGCCAGCAGTTCCCCGGGACAGGGGACCTACGAGCAGTACTTC; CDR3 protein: CASSSPGQGTYEQYF
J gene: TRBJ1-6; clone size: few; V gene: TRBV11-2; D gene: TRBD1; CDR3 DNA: TGTGCCAGCAGCCTACAGGGGAACTCACCCCTCCACTTT; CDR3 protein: CASSLQGNSPLHF
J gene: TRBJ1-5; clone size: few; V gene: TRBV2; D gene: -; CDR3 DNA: TGTGCCAGCAGTGACCAAAGGAATCAGCCCCAGCATTTT; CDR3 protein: CASSDQRNQPQHF
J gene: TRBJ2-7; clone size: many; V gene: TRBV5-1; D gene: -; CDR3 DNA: TGCGCCAGCAGCTTGGCCCCTCCCGGGGCCTACATCTACGAGCAGTACTTC; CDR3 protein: CASSLAPPGAYIYEQYF
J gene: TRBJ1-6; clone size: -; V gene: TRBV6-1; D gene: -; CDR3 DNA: TGTGCCAGCAGTCGACAGGTGGATTCACCCCTCCACTTT; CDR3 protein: CASSRQVDSPLHF